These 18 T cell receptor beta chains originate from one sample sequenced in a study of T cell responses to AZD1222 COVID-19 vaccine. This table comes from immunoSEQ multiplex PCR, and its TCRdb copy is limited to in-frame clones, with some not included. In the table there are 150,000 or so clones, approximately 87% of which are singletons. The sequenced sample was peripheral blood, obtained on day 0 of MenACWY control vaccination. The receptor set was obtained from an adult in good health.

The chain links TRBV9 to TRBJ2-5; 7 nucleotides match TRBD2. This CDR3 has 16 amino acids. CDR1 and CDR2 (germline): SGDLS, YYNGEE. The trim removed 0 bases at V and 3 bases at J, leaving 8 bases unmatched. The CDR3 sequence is CASSVGFAGVEETQYF. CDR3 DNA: TGTGCCAGCAGCGTAGGGTTTGCGGGAGTAGAAGAGACCCAGTACTTC.

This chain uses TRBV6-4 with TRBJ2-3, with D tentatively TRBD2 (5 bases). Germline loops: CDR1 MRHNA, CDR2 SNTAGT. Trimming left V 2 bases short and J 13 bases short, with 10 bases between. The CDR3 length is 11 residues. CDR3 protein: CASSDGYGKYF. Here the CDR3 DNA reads TGTGCCAGCAGTGACGGGTACGGGAAGTATTTT.

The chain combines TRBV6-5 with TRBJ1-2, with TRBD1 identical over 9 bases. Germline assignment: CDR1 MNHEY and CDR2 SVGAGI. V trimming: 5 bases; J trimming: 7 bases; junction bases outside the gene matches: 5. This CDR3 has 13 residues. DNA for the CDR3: TGTGCCAGCAGTATACAGGGGGCCCTTGGCTACACCTTC. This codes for CASSIQGALGYTF.

The CDR3 DNA reads as TGCGCCAGCAGCTTGGGGACCATCTACAGCACAGATACGCAGTATTTT. Amino acids: CASSLGTIYSTDTQYF. This sequence joins TRBV5-1 and TRBJ2-3, with D uncertain. The CDR3 is 16 residues long. V lost 0 bases and J 0 bases, leaving 11 bases between the germline ends. Germline V gene lookup returns CDR1 SGHRS and CDR2 YFSETQ.

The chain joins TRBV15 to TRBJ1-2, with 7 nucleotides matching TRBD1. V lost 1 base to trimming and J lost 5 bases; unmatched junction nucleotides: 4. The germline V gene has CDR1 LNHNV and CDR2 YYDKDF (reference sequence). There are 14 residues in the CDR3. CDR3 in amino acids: CATSRVGTAYGYTF. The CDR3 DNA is TGTGCCACCAGCAGAGTCGGGACAGCGTATGGCTACACCTTC.

In nucleotides, the CDR3 is TGTGCCAGCACTCTCTACGAGCAGTACGTC. It encodes CASTLYEQYV. This chain links TRBV11-2 with TRBJ2-7; D ambiguous. The CDR3 runs to 10 residues. Germline V gene sequence: CDR1 SGHAT, CDR2 FQNNGV. V was clipped by 7 bases and J by 3 bases, with 4 bases between them.

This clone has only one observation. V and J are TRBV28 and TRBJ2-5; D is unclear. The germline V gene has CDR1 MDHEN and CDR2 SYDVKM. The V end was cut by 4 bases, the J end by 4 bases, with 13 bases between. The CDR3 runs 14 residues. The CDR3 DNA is TGTGCCAGCAGTTCGACACGAGAAGGAGAGACCCAGTACTTC. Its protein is CASSSTREGETQYF.

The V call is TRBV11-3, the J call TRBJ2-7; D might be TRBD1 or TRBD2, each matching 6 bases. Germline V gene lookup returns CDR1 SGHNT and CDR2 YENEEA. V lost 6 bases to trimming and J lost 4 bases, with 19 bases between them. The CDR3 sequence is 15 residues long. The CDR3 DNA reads TGTGCCAGCAGTTCACTCAGGGGCGGAGGGTACGAGCAGTACTTC. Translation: CASSSLRGGGYEQYF.

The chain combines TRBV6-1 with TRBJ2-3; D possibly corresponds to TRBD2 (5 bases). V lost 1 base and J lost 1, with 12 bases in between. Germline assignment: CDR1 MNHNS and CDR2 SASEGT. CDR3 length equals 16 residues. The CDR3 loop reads CASSEVPRAGTDTQYF. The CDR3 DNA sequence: TGTGCCAGCAGTGAAGTACCGAGGGCAGGCACAGATACGCAGTATTTT.

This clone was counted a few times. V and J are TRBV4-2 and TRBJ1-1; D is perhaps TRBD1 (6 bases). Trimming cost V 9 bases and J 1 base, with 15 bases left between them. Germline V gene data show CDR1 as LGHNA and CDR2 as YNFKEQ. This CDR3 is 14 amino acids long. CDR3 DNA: TGTGCCAGTTCGTCCGGGACACCGAACACTGAAGCTTTCTTT. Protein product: CASSSGTPNTEAFF.

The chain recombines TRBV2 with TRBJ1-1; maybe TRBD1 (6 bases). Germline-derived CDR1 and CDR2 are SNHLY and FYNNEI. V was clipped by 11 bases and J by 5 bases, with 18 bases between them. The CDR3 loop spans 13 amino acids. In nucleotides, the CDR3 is TGTGCCTGCGAGAGGCAGGGGTGGACTGAAGCTTTCTTT. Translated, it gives CACERQGWTEAFF. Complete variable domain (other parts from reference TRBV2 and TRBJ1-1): EPEVTQTPSHQVTQMGQEVILRCVPISNHLYFYWYRQILGQKVEFLVSFYNNEISEKSEIFDDQFSVERPDGSNFTLKIRSTKLEDSAMYFCACERQGWTEAFFGQGTRLTVV.

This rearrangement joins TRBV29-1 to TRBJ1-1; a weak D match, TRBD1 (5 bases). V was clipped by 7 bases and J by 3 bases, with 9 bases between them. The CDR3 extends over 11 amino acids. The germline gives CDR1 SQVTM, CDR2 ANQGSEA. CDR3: CSAAGDTEAFF. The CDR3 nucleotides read TGCAGCGCGGCGGGGGACACTGAAGCTTTCTTT.

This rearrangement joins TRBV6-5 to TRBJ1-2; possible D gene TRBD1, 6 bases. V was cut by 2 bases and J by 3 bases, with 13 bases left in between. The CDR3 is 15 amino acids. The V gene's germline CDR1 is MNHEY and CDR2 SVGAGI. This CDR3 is CASSYARGRDYGYTF. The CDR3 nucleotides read TGTGCCAGCAGTTACGCCCGGGGGCGCGACTATGGCTACACCTTC.

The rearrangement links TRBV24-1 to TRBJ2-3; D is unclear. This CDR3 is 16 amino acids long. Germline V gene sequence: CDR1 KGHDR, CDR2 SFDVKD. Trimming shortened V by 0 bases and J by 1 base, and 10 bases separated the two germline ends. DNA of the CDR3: TGTGCCACCAGTGATTTGCCTACTACAGGCACAGATACGCAGTATTTT. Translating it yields CATSDLPTTGTDTQYF.

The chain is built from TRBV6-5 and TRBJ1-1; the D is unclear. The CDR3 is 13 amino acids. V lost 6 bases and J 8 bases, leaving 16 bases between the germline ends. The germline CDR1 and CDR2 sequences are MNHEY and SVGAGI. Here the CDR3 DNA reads TGTGCCAGCAGCCTAAGGGTAGGACGAGAAGCTTTCTTT. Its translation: CASSLRVGREAFF.

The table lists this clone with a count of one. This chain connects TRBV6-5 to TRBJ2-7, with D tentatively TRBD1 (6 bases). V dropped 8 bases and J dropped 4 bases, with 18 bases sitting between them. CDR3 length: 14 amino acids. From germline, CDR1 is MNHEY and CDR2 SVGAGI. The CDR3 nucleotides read TGTGCCAGCGGGGGCGGTGGGTCCCTTTACGAGCAGTACGTC. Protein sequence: CASGGGGSLYEQYV.

The CDR3 sequence is CASSSRTTTNEKLFF. Here the CDR3 DNA reads TGTGCCAGCAGTTCCCGGACTACAACTAATGAAAAACTGTTTTTT. J is TRBJ1-4 and V is TRBV6-5; D gene uncertain. The germline CDR1 and CDR2 sequences are MNHEY and SVGAGI. Trimming removed 4 bases from V and 0 bases from J, with 9 bases in between. CDR3 length: 15 residues.

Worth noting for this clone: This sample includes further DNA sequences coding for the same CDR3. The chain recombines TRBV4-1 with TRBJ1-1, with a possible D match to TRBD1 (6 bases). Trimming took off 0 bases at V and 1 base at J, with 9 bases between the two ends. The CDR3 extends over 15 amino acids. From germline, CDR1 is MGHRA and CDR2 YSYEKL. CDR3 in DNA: TGCGCCAGCAGCCAAGAATCGGGGGCGAACACTGAAGCTTTCTTT. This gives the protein CASSQESGANTEAFF.